Following are 32 T cell receptor beta chains from one sample sequenced in a study of tumor-infiltrating lymphocytes in localized non-small cell lung cancer. Using immunoSEQ multiplex PCR, the repertoire was profiled, and TCRdb retains in-frame clones only, with some absent. The profile shows 9,500 to 15,000 clones, around 76% of them singletons. The sample taken for sequencing was lung tumor tissue. All receptors come from a human donor with non-small cell lung cancer.

The rearrangement uses TRBV30 and TRBJ1-5; TRBD1 agrees at 8 bases. CDR1 is GTSNPN, CDR2 SVGIG, per germline (reference sequence). The CDR3 is 14 amino acids. Trimming removed 3 bases from V and 12 bases from J; junction bases left unmatched: 13. CDR3 sequence: CAWSLGGGDRHQHF. The CDR3 region has the DNA TGTGCCTGGAGCCTAGGAGGGGGGGACAGGCACCAGCATTTT. Drawing the rest from reference TRBV30 and TRBJ1-5, the complete variable domain is SQTIHQWPATLVQPVGSPLSLECTVEGTSNPNLYWYRQAAGRGLQLLFYSVGIGQISSEVPQNLSASRPQDRQFILSSKKLLLSDSGFYLCAWSLGGGDRHQHFGDGTRLSIL.

The CDR3 region has the DNA TGTGCCAGCAGTTCACTAGCGGGAGGATCCTACAATGAGCAGTTCTTC. It encodes CASSSLAGGSYNEQFF. The V gene is TRBV27, the J gene TRBJ2-1, with 12 bases fitting TRBD2. This CDR3 is 16 amino acids long. Trimming cost V 4 bases and J 1 base; bases outside gene matches: 2. Germline CDR1 and CDR2: MNHEY and SMNVEV (reference sequence).

Here the CDR3 DNA reads TGTGCCAGCAGCTTGTTTAGTTTCTCTGGGGCCAACGTCCTGACTTTC. Amino acids: CASSLFSFSGANVLTF. V is TRBV5-6 and J is TRBJ2-6; D not certain. Germline V gene data show CDR1 as SGHDT and CDR2 as YYEEEE. Trimming pared 1 base from V and 0 bases from J, leaving 8 bases between. The CDR3 length is 16 residues.

The gene calls are TRBV2 and TRBJ2-7; a weak D match, TRBD1 (5 bases). CDR3 size: 11 residues. V lost 8 bases and J lost 6, with 11 bases in between. The V gene's germline CDR1 is SNHLY and CDR2 FYNNEI. This CDR3 is CASQGFGEQYV. CDR3 DNA sequence: TGTGCCAGCCAGGGATTCGGCGAGCAGTACGTC.

The V gene is TRBV7-8, the J gene TRBJ1-4; 8 bases map to TRBD1. Germline V lookup: CDR1 SGHVS, CDR2 FQNEAQ. The CDR3 covers 15 residues. V shed 5 bases and J 2 bases; nucleotides not matched to a gene: 4. The CDR3 coding sequence is TGTGCCAGCAGCCTTAACAGGGGGACTAATGAAAAACTGTTTTTT. Protein sequence: CASSLNRGTNEKLFF.

The chain is built from TRBV18 and TRBJ2-1; 11 bases map to TRBD2. Trimming took 3 bases from V and 6 from J; bases not matched to a gene: 7. Germline CDR1 is KGHSH and CDR2 is LQKENI. This CDR3 region has 16 residues. CDR3 DNA sequence: TGTGCCAGCTCACCCCTTAGCGGGGGGGCAAGCAATGAGCAGTTCTTC. Its translation is CASSPLSGGASNEQFF.

The V call is TRBV28, the J call TRBJ1-2, with 8 positions matching TRBD1. The CDR3 has 14 amino acids. V lost 6 bases, J lost 5 bases, and 8 bases stayed unmatched. CDR1 and CDR2 (germline): MDHEN, SYDVKM. CDR3 nucleotides: TGTGCCAGCAGCCACTACCGACAGGGGTATGGCTACACCTTC. As protein: CASSHYRQGYGYTF.

This clone was observed a handful of times. Other DNA sequences of this sample code for an identical CDR3. V gene TRBV27 combines with J gene TRBJ1-4; 10 bases align to TRBD1. This CDR3 spans 14 amino acids. The germline V gene encodes CDR1 MNHEY and CDR2 SMNVEV (reference sequence). The J segment lost 8 bases and the V segment lost 6 bases, leaving 6 bases of the junction unmatched. CDR3 DNA sequence: TGTGCCAGCAGATCGACAGGGGGCAGCGAAAAACTGTTTTTT. As protein: CASRSTGGSEKLFF.

This clone has only one observation. The chain joins TRBV7-9 to TRBJ2-6; possibly TRBD2 for D (7 bases). The V end lost 10 bases, the J end lost 0 bases, and 19 bases lay between the germline ends. CDR3 length: 17 residues. Germline V gene lookup returns CDR1 SEHNR and CDR2 FQNEAQ (reference sequence). CDR3 protein: CAKGGGGGSSGANVLTF. The CDR3 DNA reads as TGTGCCAAAGGCGGGGGCGGCGGGTCCTCTGGGGCCAACGTCCTGACTTTC. Looking up the rest from reference TRBV7-9 and TRBJ2-6 gives the full variable domain: DTGVSQNPRHKITKRGQNVTFRCDPISEHNRLYWYRQTLGQGPEFLTYFQNEAQLEKSRLLSDRFSAERPKGSFSTLEIQRTEQGDSAMYLCAKGGGGGSSGANVLTFGAGSRLTVL.

This clone counts as medium-sized. This chain joins TRBV6-5 and TRBJ2-2, with D perhaps TRBD1 or TRBD2 (5 bases each). The CDR3 is made up of 15 amino acids. CDR1 is MNHEY and CDR2 is SVGAGI in the germline V gene. Trimming stripped 2 bases from V and 5 bases from J, with 12 bases between. The CDR3 nucleotides are TGTGCCAGCAGTTACAGGGGCGGGCGTACCGGGGAGCTGTTTTTT. It is translated as CASSYRGGRTGELFF.

The V call is TRBV7-9, the J call TRBJ1-1; weak D call: TRBD1 (6 bases). This CDR3 comprises 14 residues. Germline V gives CDR1 SEHNR, CDR2 FQNEAQ (reference sequence). Trimming took 3 bases from V and 1 from J, leaving 9 bases between them. CDR3 in DNA: TGTGCCAGCAGCTTGGGGACACGGAACACTGAAGCTTTCTTT. Residues: CASSLGTRNTEAFF.

This chain connects TRBV2 to TRBJ1-2, with D possibly being TRBD1 (5 bases). Germline V gene lookup returns CDR1 SNHLY and CDR2 FYNNEI. Trimming removed 4 bases at V and 4 bases at J, with 16 bases between. CDR3 size: 15 residues. The chain's CDR3 is CASSGRQQKTYGYTF. The CDR3 coding sequence is TGTGCCAGCAGTGGTCGACAGCAAAAAACCTATGGCTACACCTTC. Full variable domain (remainder filled in from reference TRBV2 and TRBJ1-2): EPEVTQTPSHQVTQMGQEVILRCVPISNHLYFYWYRQILGQKVEFLVSFYNNEISEKSEIFDDQFSVERPDGSNFTLKIRSTKLEDSAMYFCASSGRQQKTYGYTFGSGTRLTVV.

This clone is medium-sized by share. The chain recombines TRBV6-6 with TRBJ2-3, with D maybe TRBD2 (6 bases). Trimming shortened V by 0 bases and J by 4 bases, and 11 bases separated the two germline ends. In germline, CDR1 is MNHNY, CDR2 SVGAGI (reference sequence). This CDR3 region has 15 residues. CDR3 nucleotide sequence: TGTGCCAGCAGTTACTCGGCGGGAAGAGCAGATACGCAGTATTTT. This translates into CASSYSAGRADTQYF.

This chain connects TRBV18 to TRBJ2-3; 7 bases line up with TRBD1. The CDR3 extends over 15 amino acids. Germline V lookup: CDR1 KGHSH, CDR2 LQKENI. Trimming at V came to 6 bases and at J to 2 bases, leaving 8 bases not matched to a gene. In DNA form, the CDR3 reads TGTGCCAGCTCCGCTGGGACAGCCGACACAGATACGCAGTATTTT. Translating gives CASSAGTADTDTQYF.

V is TRBV5-4 and J is TRBJ1-6; D not certain. V was clipped by 1 base and J by 9 bases, with 14 bases between them. Germline-derived CDR1 and CDR2 are SGHNT and YYREEE (reference sequence). The CDR3 length is 15 residues. The CDR3 reads CASSLNRGLGSPLHF. The DNA for the CDR3 is TGTGCCAGCAGCTTGAACCGAGGGCTGGGTTCACCCCTCCACTTT.

This chain uses TRBV6-5 with TRBJ2-1; 10 bases are a match to TRBD2. CDR3 length: 15 residues. Germline CDR1 reads MNHEY; CDR2 reads SVGAGI. The trim removed 2 bases at V and 6 bases at J, leaving 4 bases unmatched. The CDR3: CASSYAQRGGNEQFF. CDR3 coding DNA: TGTGCCAGCAGTTACGCGCAGCGGGGGGGCAATGAGCAGTTCTTC.

This clone was seen a few times. V usage is TRBV29-1 and J usage is TRBJ2-5, with TRBD2 matching 13 bases. J was trimmed by 4 bases and V by 2 bases; bases with no gene match: 4. Germline lookup yields CDR1 SQVTM and CDR2 ANQGSEA. This CDR3 is built from 15 residues. CDR3 amino acids: CSVERLAGGLETQYF. The CDR3 DNA reads as TGCAGCGTTGAACGACTAGCGGGGGGCTTAGAGACCCAGTACTTC.

The V and J genes are TRBV5-6 and TRBJ1-2; D is unclear. Deletions cut 5 bases from V and 5 bases from J, with 7 bases between. Germline CDR1 is SGHDT and CDR2 is YYEEEE. There are 11 residues in the CDR3. Here the CDR3 DNA reads TGTGCCAGCAGAAGAGATTATGGCTACACCTTC. The encoded protein is CASRRDYGYTF.

V gene TRBV28 combines with J gene TRBJ2-3; 7 bases agree with TRBD2. The CDR3 runs to 15 residues. In germline, CDR1 is MDHEN, CDR2 SYDVKM. V lost 3 bases to trimming and J lost 2 bases; unmatched junction nucleotides: 5. CDR3 sequence (DNA): TGTGCCAGCAGTTTGGGAGGGGAGTCCACAGATACGCAGTATTTT. Residues: CASSLGGESTDTQYF.

The chain couples TRBV6-5 to TRBJ1-2; possible D gene TRBD1, 6 bases. The CDR3 is made up of 15 amino acids. CDR1 and CDR2 (germline): MNHEY, SVGAGI. V was shortened by 0 bases and J by 3 bases, with 11 bases between the two germline ends. CDR3 coding DNA: TGTGCCAGCAGTTACTCGGGGGGCGCCGACTATGGCTACACCTTC. It translates to CASSYSGGADYGYTF.

J is TRBJ2-5 and V is TRBV7-6; a weak D match, TRBD1 (6 bases). The CDR3 loop spans 14 amino acids. CDR1 is SGHVS, CDR2 FNYEAQ, per germline. Trimming took off 0 bases at V and 7 bases at J, with 12 bases between the two ends. The DNA for the CDR3 is TGTGCCAGCAGCTTAGCCACAGGGCGGAGGACCCAGTACTTC. This translates into CASSLATGRRTQYF.

The chain combines TRBV18 with TRBJ1-2, with D possibly TRBD1 on 5 matching bases. V lost 4 bases, J lost 4 bases, and 16 bases lay in between. CDR1 and CDR2 (germline): KGHSH, LQKENI. This CDR3 spans 15 amino acids. CDR3 region: CASSLTGDPSYGYTF. The CDR3 region has the DNA TGTGCCAGCTCACTAACAGGCGACCCCAGCTATGGCTACACCTTC.

The chain couples TRBV12-2 to TRBJ2-2; the table assigns TRBD2, which was not confirmed against the DNA. TRBV12-2 is a documented pseudogene. This CDR3 is 16 amino acids long. CDR3 in amino acids: CASRLHAGERTGELFF. In DNA form, the CDR3 reads TGTGCAAGTCGCTTACATGCGGGAGAGCGCACCGGGGAGCTGTTTTTT.

The CDR3 DNA sequence: TGTGCCTGGACGTTCGGTATGGGACAGGGTGCTGGCTACACCTTC. Protein: CAWTFGMGQGAGYTF. The V gene is TRBV30, the J gene TRBJ1-2, with 9 positions matching TRBD1. With V trimmed by 4 bases and J by 7 bases, 13 bases remained unmatched. This CDR3 has 15 residues. Germline loops: CDR1 GTSNPN, CDR2 SVGIG (reference sequence).

This clone was observed a few times. J is TRBJ1-2 and V is TRBV6-1, with D maybe TRBD1 (5 bases). CDR1 and CDR2 (germline): MNHNS, SASEGT. V was clipped by 1 base and J by 5 bases, with 11 bases between them. This CDR3 is built from 14 residues. The CDR3 region has the DNA TGTGCCAGCAGTGAAGGGCAGGGCGCGTATGGCTACACCTTC. Translated, it gives CASSEGQGAYGYTF.

The gene calls are TRBV12-5 and TRBJ2-1; 8 bases match TRBD2. The J segment lost 4 bases and the V segment lost 4 bases, leaving 6 bases of the junction unmatched. Looked up from germline, CDR1 is LGHNT and CDR2 is FRNRAP. CDR3 length: 15 residues. Here the CDR3 reads CASGSGGAGYNEQFF. Here the CDR3 DNA reads TGTGCTAGTGGTTCCGGGGGGGCCGGGTACAATGAGCAGTTCTTC.

The chain employs TRBV7-8 and TRBJ2-5; D not certain. V was shortened by 5 bases and J by 5 bases, with 6 bases between the two germline ends. This CDR3 region has 11 residues. Germline CDR1 reads SGHVS; CDR2 reads FQNEAQ. The CDR3, as DNA: TGTGCCAGCAGCATGAGGGAGACCCAGTACTTC. It translates to CASSMRETQYF.

The chain couples TRBV28 to TRBJ2-1; weak D call: TRBD1 (5 bases). CDR3 length: 16 amino acids. Germline V CDR1 and CDR2: MDHEN, SYDVKM. With 7 bases removed from V and 1 base from J, the gap between germline ends came to 17 bases. As DNA, the CDR3 is TGTGCCAGCAACGCCAGGGCACGCTCTTCCTACAATGAGCAGTTCTTC. Its translation is CASNARARSSYNEQFF.

The rearrangement uses TRBV28 and TRBJ2-5, with D uncertain. The germline V gene encodes CDR1 MDHEN and CDR2 SYDVKM. The CDR3 length is 12 residues. Trimming removed 5 bases at V and 2 bases at J, with 6 bases between. The CDR3 loop reads CASSRLQETQYF. CDR3 sequence (DNA): TGTGCCAGCAGTAGACTGCAAGAGACCCAGTACTTC. Full variable domain (outside the CDR3, taken from reference TRBV28 and TRBJ2-5): DVKVTQSSRYLVKRTGEKVFLECVQDMDHENMFWYRQDPGLGLRLIYFSYDVKMKEKGDIPEGYSVSREKKERFSLILESASTNQTSMYLCASSRLQETQYFGPGTRLLVL.

The chain employs TRBV5-8 and TRBJ2-2, with D unresolved. The CDR3 covers 13 residues. Deletions cut 1 base from V and 6 bases from J, with 7 bases between. CDR1 and CDR2 from the germline V gene are SGHTS and YDEGEE. The CDR3 nucleotides are TGTGCCAGCAGCTTGTTACGGTCCGGGGAGCTGTTTTTT. It codes for CASSLLRSGELFF.

The chain joins TRBV6-6 to TRBJ1-2; 9 bases are shared with TRBD1. J lost 4 bases, V lost 6 bases, and 6 bases had no gene match. The CDR3 spans 14 residues. CDR1 is MNHNY, CDR2 SVGAGI, per germline (reference sequence). The CDR3 bases are TGTGCCAGCAGCCCACAGGGGGCGTCCTATGGCTACACCTTC. The encoded protein is CASSPQGASYGYTF.

This clone has just one count. The chain carries TRBV28 and TRBJ1-2, with no clear D. CDR1 is MDHEN and CDR2 is SYDVKM in the germline V gene. V was pared by 2 bases and J by 4 bases, with 17 bases between. The CDR3 totals 16 residues. The CDR3 here is CASSLAGPFVPYGYTF. DNA for the CDR3: TGTGCCAGCAGTTTAGCCGGGCCCTTTGTCCCCTATGGCTACACCTTC.